Shown below are 6 T cell receptor beta chains from a single sample sequenced in a study of regulatory T cells in long-lasting Graves disease. Library construction for TCR beta used iRepertoire HTBI primers and Arm-PCR of CDR3 regions. Via MiXCR, TCRdb re-called the multiplex PCR reads, giving one row per CDR3 protein. The data contain 600,000 to 850,000 distinct CDR3 sequences, 25% to 35% of them seen just once; the ten biggest clones take up around 42%. Sample time point: persistent/refractory GD, antithyroid drugs over 5 years with positive TRAb. RNA from PBMCs was the source of the TCR library. The sample here was peripheral blood mononuclear cells (PBMCs), taken when the disease was refractory, from a patient treated with antithyroid drugs. The receptors stem from a female donor with Graves disease.

The chain is built from TRBV20-1 and TRBJ2-2, with 12 bases fitting TRBD2. Losses at the gene ends were 4 bases for V and 1 base for J; bases not matched to a gene: 10. From germline, CDR1 is DFQATT and CDR2 SNEGSKA (reference sequence). CDR3 length: 18 amino acids. This chain's CDR3 is CSAITGTSGFRNTGELFF. CDR3 nucleotide sequence: TGCAGTGCTATTACCGGGACTAGCGGGTTCCGGAACACCGGGGAGCTGTTTTTT.

This clonotype was seen repeatedly, ten times or more. A junction end diverges from the germline sequence, so it may reflect a read error. The V call is TRBV5-1, the J call TRBJ2-7; 8 bases line up with TRBD1. The CDR3 is made up of 15 amino acids. In germline, CDR1 is SGHRS, CDR2 YFSETQ. The CDR3 reads CASSLAGTGAYEQYF. In nucleotides, the CDR3 is TGTGCCAGCAGCTTGGCCGGGACAGGCGCCTACGAGCAGTACTTC.

This chain connects TRBV5-1 to TRBJ2-3, with TRBD2 identical over 11 bases. The CDR3 is 15 amino acids. Trimming removed 4 bases from V and 2 bases from J; junction bases left unmatched: 3. Germline V CDR1 and CDR2: SGHRS, YFSETQ. CDR3 amino acids: CASSTGLAVTDTQYF. CDR3 in DNA: TGCGCCAGCAGCACGGGACTAGCGGTCACAGATACGCAGTATTTT. Supplemented by reference TRBV5-1 and TRBJ2-3, the full variable domain reads KAGVTQTPRYLIKTRGQQVTLSCSPISGHRSVSWYQQTPGQGLQFLFEYFSETQRNKGNFPGRFSGRQFSNSRSEMNVSTLELGDSALYLCASSTGLAVTDTQYFGPGTRLTVL.

This rearrangement joins TRBV6-1 to TRBJ1-1; 9 positions match TRBD1. Looked up from germline, CDR1 is MNHNS and CDR2 is SASEGT. The V gene end was trimmed by 2 bases and the J gene end by 3 bases; junction bases not matched to a gene: 4. The CDR3 totals 15 residues. The CDR3 nucleotides are TGTGCCAGCAGTGAATGGGACAGGGCGGACACTGAAGCTTTCTTT. Translation: CASSEWDRADTEAFF.

Remarks on this clonotype: A much larger clone is a single base away; this may be a read error. The chain joins TRBV27 to TRBJ1-2; TRBD1 matches 7 bases. CDR3 length equals 15 residues. Trimming at V came to 6 bases and at J to 7 bases, leaving 14 bases not matched to a gene. Germline-derived CDR1 and CDR2 are MNHEY and SMNVEV (reference sequence). Written as DNA, the CDR3 is TGTGCCAGCAGGGGCTGTTGGGAGGGGGCCGGTGGCTACACCTTC. It translates to CASRGCWEGAGGYTF.

The rearrangement joins TRBV12-3 or TRBV12-4 to TRBJ1-3; perhaps TRBD1 as D (6 bases). The CDR3 consists of 14 residues. Trimming left V 6 bases short and J 0 bases short, with 9 bases between. The CDR3 here is CASRDSSSGNTIYF. CDR3 nucleotide sequence: TGTGCCAGCAGGGACAGCAGCTCTGGAAACACCATATATTTT.